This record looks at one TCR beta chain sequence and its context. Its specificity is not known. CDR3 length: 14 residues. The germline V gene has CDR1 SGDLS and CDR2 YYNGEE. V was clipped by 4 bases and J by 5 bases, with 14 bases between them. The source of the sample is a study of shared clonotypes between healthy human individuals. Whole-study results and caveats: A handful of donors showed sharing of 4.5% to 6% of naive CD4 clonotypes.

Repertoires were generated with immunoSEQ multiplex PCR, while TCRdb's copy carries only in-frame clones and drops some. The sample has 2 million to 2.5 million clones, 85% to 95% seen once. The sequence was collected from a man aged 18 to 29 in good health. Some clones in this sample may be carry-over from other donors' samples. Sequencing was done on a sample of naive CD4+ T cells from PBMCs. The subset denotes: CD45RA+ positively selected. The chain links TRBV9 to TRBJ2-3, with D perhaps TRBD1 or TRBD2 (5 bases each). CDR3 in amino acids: CASSYRGREDTQYF. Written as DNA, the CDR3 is TGTGCCAGCAGCTATAGGGGTCGGGAAGATACGCAGTATTTT.